This T cell receptor (beta chain) was captured in a study of T-cell reconstitution after alpha-beta-depleted transplantation in children. Study-wide results and limits: It was surviving recipient T cells and thymic progenitors that gave some patients high TCRbeta diversity at day 60. Reportedly, alpha-beta T cells present about two months post-transplant originated from several hundred expanded clones of graft origin. T-cell numbers and diversity one year post-transplant derived largely from freshly generated T cells.

Unique molecular identifiers were built into the TCRbeta library. One entry per CDR3 protein results from TCRdb running MiXCR on the PCR reads. Here the sample spans 120,000 or so distinct CDR3 sequences, under 30% being singletons. This clonotype was seen repeatedly, ten times or more. Its specificity is not known. The sequence was obtained from a male patient aged 2 to 9 who had a stem cell transplant for chronic granulomatous disease, so the T cells may come from the graft donor. The material sequenced was PBMCs, mostly from graft donor cells, taken 180 days after TCRalphabeta/CD19-depleted stem cell transplant.

CDR3 region: CSGLGGAETNTEAFF. CDR3 DNA: TGCAGCGGCCTAGGTGGAGCAGAAACTAACACTGAAGCTTTCTTT. The V and J genes are TRBV29-1 and TRBJ1-1; no firm D call. CDR1 SQVTM and CDR2 ANQGSEA come from the germline V gene. The length of the CDR3 is 15 residues. The V end was cut by 7 bases, the J end by 2 bases, with 20 bases between. Looking up the rest from reference TRBV29-1 and TRBJ1-1 gives the full variable domain: SAVISQKPSRDICQRGTSLTIQCQVDSQVTMMFWYRQQPGQSLTLIATANQGSEATYESGFVIDKFPISRPNLTFSTLTVSNMSPEDSSIYLCSGLGGAETNTEAFFGQGTRLTVV.